This T cell receptor beta chain was recorded in a study of blood T cell repertoires in COVID-19. Study information: Samples representing acute and convalescent COVID-19 were sourced from the United States, Italy and Spain. The analysed material was cDNA or gDNA that came from T cells, B-cell-depleted T cells, or PBMCs.

Study processing details: Reference gene primer amplification yielded estimated nucleated cell counts. Assay used: immunoSEQ multiplex PCR; TCRdb lists only in-frame clones, some missing. The DNA was the basis for D and trimming; V, J and clone size are from that table. Here the sample spans around 95,000 clones, almost 80% being singletons. There are 15 residues in the CDR3. Trimming took off 3 bases at V and 2 bases at J, with 13 bases between the two ends. In germline, CDR1 is MNHNS, CDR2 SASEGT. The sequence came from a woman in her 70s with acute or convalescent COVID-19. J is TRBJ1-1 and V is TRBV6-1; the D gene is possibly TRBD1 (6 bases). Sequences were obtained from peripheral blood. The CDR3 is CASSEYGGANTEAFF. The DNA of the CDR3 is TGTGCCAGCAGTGAGTATGGGGGGGCAAACACTGAAGCTTTCTTT.